This T cell receptor (beta chain) is drawn from a study of cytomegalovirus exposure and HLA in healthy donors. Germline assignment: CDR1 LNHNV and CDR2 YYDKDF (reference sequence). The CDR3 extends over 15 amino acids. Trimming pared 0 bases from V and 6 bases from J, leaving 13 bases between. The study ran its PCR with 60 Vbeta and 13 Jbeta primers. Assay used: immunoSEQ multiplex PCR; TCRdb lists only in-frame clones, some missing. Among 140,000 to 150,000 clones listed, 9.7% were seen once. Study outcomes and limitations: A list of 150 or so TCR beta chains associated with cytomegalovirus was given.

Unrecorded immune exposure was likely among donors, who were nominally healthy when sampled. In its sample, this clone was seen many times. The antigen remains unidentified. The sequencing input was PBMCs. The receptor was isolated from a middle-aged man in good health and CMV-seronegative. The chain couples TRBV15 to TRBJ2-3; D is perhaps TRBD1 (5 bases). CDR3 protein: CATSRDRRGADTQYF. The DNA for the CDR3 is TGTGCCACCAGCAGAGATCGTAGGGGCGCGGATACGCAGTATTTT.